The T cell receptor (beta chain) under discussion was sequenced for a study of cytomegalovirus exposure and HLA in healthy donors. Germline trimming cut 7 bases from V and 5 bases from J; bases unmatched to any gene: 4. In germline, CDR1 is SGHNT, CDR2 YYREEE (reference sequence). The CDR3 loop spans 13 amino acids. 13 Jbeta primers and 60 Vbeta primers were used for the PCR. Sequencing was performed with immunoSEQ multiplex PCR; in TCRdb, only in-frame clones are kept and a portion is missing. Here the sample spans 130,000 or so clones, 60% to 80% being singletons. What was sequenced was PBMCs. The chain recombines TRBV5-4 with TRBJ2-3; TRBD1 agrees at 10 bases. The TCR originated in a woman aged 55-69 years in good health and CMV-seronegative. The CDR3: CASGTGVIDTQYF. For the CDR3, the DNA is TGTGCCAGCGGGACAGGGGTAATAGATACGCAGTATTTT.